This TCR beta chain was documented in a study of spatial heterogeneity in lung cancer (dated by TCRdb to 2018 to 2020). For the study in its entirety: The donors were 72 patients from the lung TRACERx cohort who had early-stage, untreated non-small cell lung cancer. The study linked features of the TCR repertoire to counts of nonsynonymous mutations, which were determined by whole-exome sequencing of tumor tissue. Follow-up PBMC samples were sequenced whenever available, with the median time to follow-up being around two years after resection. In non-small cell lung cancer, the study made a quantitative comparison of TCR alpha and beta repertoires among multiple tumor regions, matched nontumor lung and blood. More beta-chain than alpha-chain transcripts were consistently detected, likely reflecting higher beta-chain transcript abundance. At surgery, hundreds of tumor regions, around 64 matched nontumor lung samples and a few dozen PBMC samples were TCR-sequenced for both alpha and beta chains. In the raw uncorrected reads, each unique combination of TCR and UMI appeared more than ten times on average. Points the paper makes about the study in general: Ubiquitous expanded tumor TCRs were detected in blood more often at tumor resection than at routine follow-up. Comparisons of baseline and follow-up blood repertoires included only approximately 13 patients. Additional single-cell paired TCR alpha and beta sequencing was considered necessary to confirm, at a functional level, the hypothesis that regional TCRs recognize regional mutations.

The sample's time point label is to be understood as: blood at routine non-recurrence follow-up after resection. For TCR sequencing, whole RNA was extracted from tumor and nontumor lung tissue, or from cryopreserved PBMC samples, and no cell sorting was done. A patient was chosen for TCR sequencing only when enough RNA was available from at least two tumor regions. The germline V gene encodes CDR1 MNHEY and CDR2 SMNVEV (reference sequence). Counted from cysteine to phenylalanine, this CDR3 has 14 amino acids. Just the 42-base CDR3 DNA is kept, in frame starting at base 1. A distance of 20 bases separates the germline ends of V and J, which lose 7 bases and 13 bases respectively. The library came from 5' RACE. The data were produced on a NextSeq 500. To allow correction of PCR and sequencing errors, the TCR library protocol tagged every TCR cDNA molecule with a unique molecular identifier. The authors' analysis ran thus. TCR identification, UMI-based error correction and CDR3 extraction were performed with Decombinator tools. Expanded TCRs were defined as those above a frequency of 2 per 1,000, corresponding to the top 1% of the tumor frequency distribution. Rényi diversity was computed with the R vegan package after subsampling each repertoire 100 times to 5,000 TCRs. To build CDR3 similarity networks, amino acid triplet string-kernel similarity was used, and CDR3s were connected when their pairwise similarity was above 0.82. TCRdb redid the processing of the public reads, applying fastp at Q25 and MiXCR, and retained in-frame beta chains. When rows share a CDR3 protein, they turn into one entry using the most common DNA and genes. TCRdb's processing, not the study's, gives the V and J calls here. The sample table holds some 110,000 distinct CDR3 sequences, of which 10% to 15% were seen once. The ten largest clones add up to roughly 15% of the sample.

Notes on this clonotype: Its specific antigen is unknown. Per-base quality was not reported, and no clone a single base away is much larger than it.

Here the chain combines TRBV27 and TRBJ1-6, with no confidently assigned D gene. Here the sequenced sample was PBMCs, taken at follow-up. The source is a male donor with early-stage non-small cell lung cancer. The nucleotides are TGTGCCAGCACCGAAGTGGACGGCAGAGAGCCCCTCCACTTT. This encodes CASTEVDGREPLHF.